The 16 T cell receptor beta chains in this list originate from one sample, sequenced in a study of OX40 agonist ivuxolimab in advanced cancers. The table came from immunoSEQ multiplex PCR; TCRdb's copy has only in-frame clones and leaves some out. This repertoire shows about 79,000 clones, 80% to 90% found once; its top ten account for less than 5%. The sequencing used CD4+ or CD8+ T cells sorted from blood, collected in a trial of the OX40 agonist ivuxolimab. The receptors stem from an adult with an advanced solid tumor such as melanoma, head and neck, liver or kidney cancer.

The chain links TRBV28 to TRBJ2-3; D uncertain. CDR1 is MDHEN and CDR2 is SYDVKM in the germline V gene. This CDR3 is 13 amino acids long. V was shortened by 5 bases and J by 2 bases, with 8 bases between the two germline ends. The CDR3 is CASSQRDTDTQYF. In nucleotides, the CDR3 is TGTGCCAGCAGTCAAAGGGACACAGATACGCAGTATTTT.

The chain joins TRBV7-9 to TRBJ2-5; D is perhaps TRBD1 (6 bases). The CDR3 runs 12 residues. V was pared by 5 bases and J by 5 bases, with 9 bases between. Germline values: CDR1 SEHNR, CDR2 FQNEAQ (reference sequence). The chain's CDR3 is CASSRDRETQYF. The DNA for the CDR3 is TGTGCCAGCAGCCGAGACAGGGAGACCCAGTACTTC.

The V call is TRBV18, the J call TRBJ2-7; no definite D call. The CDR3 is made up of 13 amino acids. Trimming left V 2 bases short and J 2 bases short, with 7 bases between. Germline V gene sequence: CDR1 KGHSH, CDR2 LQKENI. CDR3 region: CASSPASTYEQYF. In DNA form, the CDR3 reads TGTGCCAGCTCACCAGCCAGCACCTACGAGCAGTACTTC.

V and J are TRBV6-1 and TRBJ2-5, with D possibly TRBD2 on 6 matching bases. Germline V gene lookup returns CDR1 MNHNS and CDR2 SASEGT. This CDR3 contains 15 residues. V was shortened by 3 bases and J by 5 bases, with 16 bases between the two germline ends. This CDR3 is CASSERAGWEETQYF. CDR3 DNA sequence: TGTGCCAGCAGTGAGAGGGCGGGATGGGAGGAGACCCAGTACTTC.

This clone has a handful of counts. The gene calls are TRBV2 and TRBJ2-2; 8 nucleotides agree with TRBD1. The CDR3 spans 17 residues. The V gene's germline CDR1 is SNHLY and CDR2 FYNNEI. V was clipped by 7 bases and J by 1 base; unmatched bases: 11. The CDR3 region is CASTDMTGARNTGELFF. DNA of the CDR3: TGTGCCAGCACCGATATGACAGGGGCGAGGAACACCGGGGAGCTGTTTTTT.

The rearrangement uses TRBV6-5 and TRBJ2-1; D remains unclear. The CDR3 contains 14 residues. The V end was cut by 5 bases, the J end by 2 bases, with 10 bases between. In germline, CDR1 is MNHEY, CDR2 SVGAGI. This CDR3 reads CASSRSSTYNEQFF. In nucleotides, the CDR3 is TGTGCCAGCAGTAGAAGCAGTACCTACAATGAGCAGTTCTTC.

This clone was seen only a few times. The CDR3 DNA follows: TGTGCCAGGCTTGGGTCGAGGTGGAGCAATCAGCCCCAGCATTTT. The encoded protein is CARLGSRWSNQPQHF. The V and J genes are TRBV14 and TRBJ1-5; the D is unclear. The V end was cut by 9 bases, the J end by 1 base, with 16 bases between. Germline CDR1 is SGHDN and CDR2 is FVKESK. There are 15 residues in the CDR3.

The chain is built from TRBV5-4 and TRBJ2-2; weak D call: TRBD2 (7 bases). The germline V gene encodes CDR1 SGHNT and CDR2 YYREEE (reference sequence). Trimming left V 6 bases short and J 6 bases short, with 18 bases between. There are 15 residues in the CDR3. In DNA, the CDR3 is TGTGCCAGCACCATGGGGGGGCGGGGCGCCGGGGAGCTGTTTTTT. Translating it yields CASTMGGRGAGELFF.

J is TRBJ1-2 and V is TRBV2; D remains ambiguous. This CDR3 contains 12 residues. Trimming pared 4 bases from V and 4 bases from J, leaving 7 bases between. From germline, CDR1 is SNHLY and CDR2 FYNNEI. The CDR3 coding sequence is TGTGCCAGCAGTGGACAAGCCTATGGCTACACCTTC. Amino acids: CASSGQAYGYTF.

The V call is TRBV2, the J call TRBJ2-7; 10 bases line up with TRBD2. The CDR3 contains 14 residues. The V gene's germline CDR1 is SNHLY and CDR2 FYNNEI. V lost 6 bases and J lost 2; bases outside the gene matches: 4. The CDR3 DNA reads TGTGCCAGCAGAAGCGGGAGGGCCCCCTACGAGCAGTACTTC. Its translation: CASRSGRAPYEQYF.

This clone has just a few counts. The V and J genes are TRBV4-1 and TRBJ1-5; no firm D call. In germline, CDR1 is MGHRA, CDR2 YSYEKL. The CDR3 consists of 13 residues. Trimming shortened V by 0 bases and J by 4 bases, and 4 bases separated the two germline ends. The CDR3 DNA follows: TGCGCCAGCAGCCAAGATATAAATCAGCCCCAGCATTTT. This codes for CASSQDINQPQHF.

The chain combines TRBV5-1 with TRBJ2-7; D might be TRBD2 (5 bases). Between the trimmed V and J ends, which lost 3 bases and 0 bases, there was a span of 7 bases. The CDR3 is 13 amino acids. The germline V gene has CDR1 SGHRS and CDR2 YFSETQ. CDR3 coding DNA: TGCGCCAGCAGCTCGGGAAGCTCCTACGAGCAGTACTTC. Amino acids: CASSSGSSYEQYF.

J is TRBJ1-1 and V is TRBV27; perhaps TRBD1 as D (5 bases). Germline loops: CDR1 MNHEY, CDR2 SMNVEV (reference sequence). The CDR3 extends over 15 amino acids. V was cut by 0 bases and J by 3 bases, with 11 bases left in between. CDR3 residues: CASSLSTLGDTEAFF. DNA of the CDR3: TGTGCCAGCAGTTTATCAACCTTAGGGGACACTGAAGCTTTCTTT.

This clone showed up just once. The V call is TRBV18, the J call TRBJ1-5; a possible D gene is TRBD1 (6 bases). CDR3 length: 16 amino acids. V lost 0 bases and J 4 bases, leaving 13 bases between the germline ends. Germline CDR1 KGHSH, CDR2 LQKENI. The CDR3 is CASSPPKTGGNQPQHF. The CDR3 region has the DNA TGTGCCAGCTCACCACCTAAGACAGGCGGAAATCAGCCCCAGCATTTT.

This clone appeared a few times. The gene calls are TRBV11-3 and TRBJ2-1; D perhaps matches TRBD1 (6 bases). CDR3 length: 13 amino acids. Trimming took off 5 bases at V and 9 bases at J, with 14 bases between the two ends. From germline, CDR1 is SGHNT and CDR2 YENEEA. Here the CDR3 DNA reads TGTGCCAGCAGCCCCCCACAGGGATTTGAGCAGTTCTTC. Residues: CASSPPQGFEQFF.

In this sample, this clone turned up a few times. The chain has TRBV30 and TRBJ1-5; perhaps TRBD1 as D (5 bases). The CDR3 runs to 15 residues. V was trimmed by 2 bases and J by 0 bases, leaving 11 bases between them. The germline V gene has CDR1 GTSNPN and CDR2 SVGIG (reference sequence). The CDR3 coding sequence is TGTGCCTGGAGTAATACGACAGTTAGCAATCAGCCCCAGCATTTT. This gives the protein CAWSNTTVSNQPQHF.